The 26 T cell receptor beta chains below come from one sample, sequenced in a study of CD8 T cells in ankylosing spondylitis. Study observations and caveats: A TCR beta motif of eight or nine highly homologous variants seemed to mark ankylosing spondylitis blood.

Using its own MiXCR run on the 5' RACE reads, TCRdb lists one record per CDR3 protein. The sample lists more than 500,000 distinct CDR3 sequences; approximately 5.3% were seen once. For these TCRs, the target antigens are not known. Sequenced input: blood, either unsorted or a sorted T cell fraction (not recorded which). The receptors derive from a male donor with ankylosing spondylitis.

In this sample, this clonotype turned up many times. This chain links TRBV20-1 with TRBJ2-1; D is possibly TRBD1 or TRBD2 (6 bases each). Germline values: CDR1 DFQATT, CDR2 SNEGSKA (reference sequence). Trimming removed 5 bases from V and 2 bases from J, with 19 bases in between. The CDR3 covers 16 residues. The CDR3 DNA sequence: TGCAGTGCTCCTAGGGGGAGGACCCCTACCTACAATGAGCAGTTCTTC. This translates into CSAPRGRTPTYNEQFF.

This clonotype has at least ten counts. V and J are TRBV7-2 and TRBJ1-5; D gene ambiguous. The germline V gene has CDR1 SGHTA and CDR2 FQGNSA. Trimming removed 5 bases at V and 9 bases at J, with 14 bases between. The CDR3 runs to 13 residues. This CDR3 reads CASSRGVGPPQHF. For the CDR3, the DNA is TGTGCCAGCAGCCGCGGGGTCGGTCCGCCCCAGCATTTT.

This clonotype was seen at least ten times. The chain carries TRBV7-2 and TRBJ2-2, with 10 bases lining up with TRBD1. CDR1 and CDR2 from the germline V gene are SGHTA and FQGNSA. J was trimmed by 6 bases and V by 3 bases; bases with no gene match: 1. This CDR3 has 14 amino acids. CDR3 sequence reads: CASSFGQGAGELFF. The CDR3 nucleotides read TGTGCCAGCAGCTTCGGACAGGGGGCCGGGGAGCTGTTTTTT.

This clonotype has a count of ten or more. This chain connects TRBV20-1 to TRBJ2-1; D is tentatively TRBD1 or TRBD2 (5 bases each). V dropped 5 bases and J dropped 3 bases, with 14 bases sitting between them. This CDR3 region has 14 residues. CDR1 DFQATT and CDR2 SNEGSKA come from the germline V gene (reference sequence). CDR3 sequence reads: CSAPSGGSYNEQFF. In DNA, the CDR3 is TGCAGTGCTCCGAGTGGGGGTAGCTACAATGAGCAGTTCTTC.

There are many counts of this clonotype. The genes are TRBV5-1 and TRBJ2-2, with D possibly matching TRBD1 (6 bases). V dropped 4 bases and J dropped 4 bases, with 11 bases sitting between them. Germline V gene lookup returns CDR1 SGHRS and CDR2 YFSETQ. This CDR3 is 14 amino acids long. The CDR3 nucleotides read TGCGCCAGCAGCGGGCAGGGGAGCACCGGGGAGCTGTTTTTT. Translating gives CASSGQGSTGELFF.

This clonotype has a count of ten or more. The rearrangement uses TRBV7-8 and TRBJ2-3, with TRBD2 identical over 7 bases. This CDR3 comprises 18 residues. The germline V gene encodes CDR1 SGHVS and CDR2 FQNEAQ. Losses at the gene ends were 0 bases for V and 1 base for J; bases not matched to a gene: 10. The CDR3, as DNA: TGTGCCAGCAGCTTAGCGCTAGGACTAGGGCACGGCACAGATACGCAGTATTTT. Translated: CASSLALGLGHGTDTQYF.

This clonotype was observed at least ten times. The chain carries TRBV5-1 and TRBJ1-2; 7 bases match TRBD1. From germline, CDR1 is SGHRS and CDR2 YFSETQ. The CDR3 runs to 15 residues. The V gene end was trimmed by 3 bases and the J gene end by 8 bases; junction bases not matched to a gene: 13. The CDR3 DNA sequence: TGCGCCAGCAGCTCGGCCGGGACAGAGGTAGCCGGCTACACCTTC. Amino acid sequence: CASSSAGTEVAGYTF.

At least ten counts were recorded for this clonotype. J is TRBJ2-1 and V is TRBV6-2 or TRBV6-3, with D hard to call. Trimming removed 5 bases from V and 6 bases from J, with 5 bases in between. The length of the CDR3 is 11 residues. CDR1 and CDR2 from the germline V gene are MNHEY and SVGEGT. Here the CDR3 DNA reads TGTGCCAGCAGTCAGCTCAATGAGCAGTTCTTC. Amino acid sequence: CASSQLNEQFF.

The sample holds a few counts of this clonotype. V gene TRBV11-2 combines with J gene TRBJ2-3; D gene unclear. This CDR3 is built from 13 residues. V was shortened by 1 base and J by 8 bases, with 10 bases between the two germline ends. Germline CDR1 reads SGHAT; CDR2 reads FQNNGV. CDR3 loop: CASSLGERFTQYF. CDR3 in DNA: TGTGCCAGCAGCTTAGGGGAACGATTTACGCAGTATTTT.

This clonotype was seen at least ten times. The chain carries TRBV6-1 and TRBJ2-1; no reliable D call. Germline values: CDR1 MNHNS, CDR2 SASEGT. Trimming left V 7 bases short and J 5 bases short, with 12 bases between. CDR3 length equals 13 residues. The DNA for the CDR3 is TGTGCCAGCAAGGCTTCCCTTAACAATGAGCAGTTCTTC. Translating gives CASKASLNNEQFF.

This clonotype was observed many times. The rearrangement links TRBV27 to TRBJ2-7; the match to TRBD1 covers 7 bases. V lost 7 bases to trimming and J lost 0 bases; unmatched junction nucleotides: 12. The CDR3 totals 16 residues. The germline V gene has CDR1 MNHEY and CDR2 SMNVEV (reference sequence). The DNA of the CDR3 is TGTGCCAGCACCCCATCAGGGGGACACTACTCCTACGAGCAGTACTTC. It yields the protein CASTPSGGHYSYEQYF.

This clonotype was seen repeatedly, ten times or more. V usage is TRBV5-1 and J usage is TRBJ1-3; D remains ambiguous. Germline V gene data show CDR1 as SGHRS and CDR2 as YFSETQ. CDR3 size: 14 residues. V lost 4 bases and J lost 3, with 11 bases in between. This CDR3 reads CASSRTADGNTIYF. The CDR3 DNA reads as TGCGCCAGCAGCCGTACAGCGGATGGAAACACCATATATTTT.

This clonotype has a handful of counts. The V and J genes are TRBV4-3 and TRBJ2-7; the match to TRBD2 covers 9 bases. The CDR3 covers 16 residues. V was clipped by 1 base and J by 6 bases; unmatched bases: 10. The germline CDR1 and CDR2 sequences are LGHNA and YSLEER. The CDR3 sequence is CASSQGRVAGDTEQYF. CDR3 nucleotides: TGCGCCAGCAGCCAAGGTCGGGTAGCGGGAGATACCGAGCAGTACTTC.

In its sample, this clonotype was seen many times. V usage is TRBV6-2 or TRBV6-3 and J usage is TRBJ2-7; D unclear. CDR1 is MNHEY, CDR2 SVGEGT, per germline. The germline V and J ends were trimmed by 0 bases and 2 bases, with 20 bases remaining between them. The CDR3 runs 18 residues. CDR3 residues: CASSYSPLVTRSPYEQYF. Written as DNA, the CDR3 is TGTGCCAGCAGTTACTCTCCATTGGTCACCCGAAGCCCCTACGAGCAGTACTTC.

This clonotype was seen repeatedly, ten times or more. The chain couples TRBV5-1 to TRBJ2-3; the D is unclear. The CDR3 has 11 residues. V lost 5 bases and J lost 3, with 4 bases in between. Germline V gene sequence: CDR1 SGHRS, CDR2 YFSETQ. The CDR3 region is CASRDTDTQYF. The CDR3 DNA reads TGCGCCAGCAGGGATACAGATACGCAGTATTTT.

V gene TRBV20-1 combines with J gene TRBJ1-4; TRBD1 aligns across 7 bases. From germline, CDR1 is DFQATT and CDR2 SNEGSKA (reference sequence). The CDR3 has 13 residues. The V and J ends lost 3 bases and 8 bases, in that order; junction bases with no gene match: 6. CDR3 protein: CSARDRRHEKLFF. As DNA, the CDR3 is TGCAGTGCTAGGGACAGGAGACACGAAAAACTGTTTTTT.

This clonotype showed up many times. The chain employs TRBV5-6 and TRBJ1-5; 8 bases map to TRBD1. V trimming: 1 base; J trimming: 6 bases; junction bases outside the gene matches: 3. The CDR3 contains 14 residues. Germline V lookup: CDR1 SGHDT, CDR2 YYEEEE. The CDR3 coding sequence is TGTGCCAGCAGCTTGACAGGGGGAATTCAGCCCCAGCATTTT. Translated, it gives CASSLTGGIQPQHF.

This clonotype occurred many times. The chain carries TRBV7-2 and TRBJ2-2, with 7 nucleotides matching TRBD1. Looked up from germline, CDR1 is SGHTA and CDR2 is FQGNSA. V lost 5 bases to trimming and J lost 3 bases; unmatched junction nucleotides: 6. This CDR3 has 15 residues. CDR3 protein: CASSVRQGDTGELFF. The CDR3 nucleotides are TGTGCCAGCAGCGTACGTCAGGGGGACACCGGGGAGCTGTTTTTT.

The chain employs TRBV15 and TRBJ1-2, with 7 bases matching TRBD1. Germline CDR1 LNHNV, CDR2 YYDKDF (reference sequence). This CDR3 has 15 amino acids. The V and J ends lost 2 bases and 3 bases, in that order; junction bases with no gene match: 6. The CDR3 here is CATSRSMGQYYGYTF. CDR3 DNA: TGTGCCACCAGCAGATCGATGGGACAGTACTATGGCTACACCTTC.

CDR3 region: CASGMSAYNEQFF. The CDR3 DNA reads as TGTGCCAGCGGTATGTCGGCTTACAATGAGCAGTTCTTC. The chain links TRBV27 to TRBJ2-1, with D hard to call. CDR1 and CDR2 (germline): MNHEY, SMNVEV (reference sequence). With 8 bases removed from V and 4 bases from J, the gap between germline ends came to 12 bases. This CDR3 is 13 amino acids long.

This clonotype has only a few counts. The chain couples TRBV7-3 to TRBJ1-1; the match to TRBD1 covers 7 bases. CDR1 SGHTA and CDR2 FQGTGA come from the germline V gene. The junction had 6 bases not matched to a gene; V was cut back by 5 bases and J by 0 bases. The CDR3 is 15 residues long. CDR3 sequence: CASSQLQGLNTEAFF. CDR3 DNA sequence: TGTGCCAGCAGCCAGCTACAGGGGCTGAACACTGAAGCTTTCTTT.

This clonotype was found many times. J is TRBJ2-7 and V is TRBV10-3, with 7 bases that match TRBD2. The CDR3 spans 16 residues. Germline CDR1 ENHRY, CDR2 SYGVKD. V trimming: 2 bases; J trimming: 1 base; junction bases outside the gene matches: 8. This chain's CDR3 is CAISEIPRDYSYEQYF. For the CDR3, the DNA is TGTGCCATCAGTGAGATCCCCCGGGACTATTCCTACGAGCAGTACTTC.

In this sample, this clonotype turned up a few times. The chain couples TRBV4-2 to TRBJ2-3; D may match TRBD1 or TRBD2 (5 bases each). Trimming took off 2 bases at V and 4 bases at J, with 7 bases between the two ends. Per the germline V gene, CDR1 is LGHNA and CDR2 is YNFKEQ. This CDR3 region has 13 residues. CDR3 sequence (DNA): TGTGCCAGCAGCCAACGGGACCCAGATACGCAGTATTTT. Its protein product is CASSQRDPDTQYF.

This clonotype occurred a few times. The V and J genes are TRBV4-3 and TRBJ1-2, with 8 bases fitting TRBD1. The CDR3 loop spans 15 amino acids. The germline CDR1 and CDR2 sequences are LGHNA and YSLEER. J gave up 2 bases and V 3 bases, and 5 bases lay outside the gene matches. DNA for the CDR3: TGCGCCAGCAGCCATGGACAGGGTTGGAACTATGGCTACACCTTC. Amino acid sequence: CASSHGQGWNYGYTF.

This clonotype was counted many times. The chain couples TRBV7-2 to TRBJ1-3; 10 bases map to TRBD1. V trimming: 5 bases; J trimming: 5 bases; junction bases outside the gene matches: 6. Germline V gene lookup returns CDR1 SGHTA and CDR2 FQGNSA. CDR3 length: 15 amino acids. The CDR3 here is CASSPADRGRNTIYF. The CDR3 bases are TGTGCCAGCAGCCCGGCGGACAGGGGGAGAAACACCATATATTTT.

This clonotype showed up many times. The J gene is TRBJ1-1, the V gene TRBV29-1, with D possibly being TRBD1 (5 bases). V was trimmed by 5 bases and J by 2 bases, leaving 12 bases between them. Germline assignment: CDR1 SQVTM and CDR2 ANQGSEA. The CDR3 totals 13 residues. The CDR3 loop reads CSVLHRTNTEAFF. The CDR3 nucleotides read TGCAGCGTTCTCCACAGGACTAACACTGAAGCTTTCTTT.